The present TCR beta chain was sequenced within a study of post-analysis software for immune sequencing data. Study results and caveats: Elevated frequency relative to controls characterized several TRBV segments in patients, TRBV5-6, TRBV5-1 and TRBV20-1 among them.

There are 12 residues in the CDR3. V was pared by 4 bases and J by 13 bases, with 7 bases of the junction left unmatched. The germline V gene has CDR1 SGHDN and CDR2 FVKESK. Turning to this clonotype: Its target is unknown.

Unique molecular identifiers were carried by the TCR beta cDNA libraries. Researchers reported a few hundred thousand cDNA molecules coming from about 1 to 10 million T cells. Each CDR3 protein is one row after TCRdb ran MiXCR on the PCR reads. The repertoire consists of fewer than 900,000 distinct CDR3 sequences, with 46% occurring once and the leading ten covering roughly 5.2%. This receptor was obtained from a girl aged 10 to 17 with multiple sclerosis. The chain has TRBV14 and TRBJ2-1, with TRBD1 matching 7 bases. Sample: blood. CDR3 DNA sequence: TGTGCCAGCAGCCCTACAGGGGCGTCACAGTTCTTC. It codes for CASSPTGASQFF.